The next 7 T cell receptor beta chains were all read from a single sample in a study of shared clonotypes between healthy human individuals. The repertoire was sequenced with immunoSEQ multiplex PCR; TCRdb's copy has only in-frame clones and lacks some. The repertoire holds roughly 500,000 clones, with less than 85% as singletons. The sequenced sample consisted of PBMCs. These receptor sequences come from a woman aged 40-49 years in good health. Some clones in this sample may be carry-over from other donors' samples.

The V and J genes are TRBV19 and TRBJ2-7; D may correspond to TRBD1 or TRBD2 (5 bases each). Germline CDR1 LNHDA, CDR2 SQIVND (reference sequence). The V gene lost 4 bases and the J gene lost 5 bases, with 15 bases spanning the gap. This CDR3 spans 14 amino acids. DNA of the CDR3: TGTGCCAGTAGTACGGCAGGGAGAATCAACGAGCAGTACTTC. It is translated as CASSTAGRINEQYF.

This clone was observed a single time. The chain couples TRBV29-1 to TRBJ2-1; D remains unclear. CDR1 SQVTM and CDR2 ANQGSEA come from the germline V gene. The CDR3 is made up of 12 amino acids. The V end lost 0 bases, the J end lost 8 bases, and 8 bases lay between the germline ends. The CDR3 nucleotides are TGCAGCGTTGAAGATCGCACGGATGAGCAGTTCTTC. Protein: CSVEDRTDEQFF.

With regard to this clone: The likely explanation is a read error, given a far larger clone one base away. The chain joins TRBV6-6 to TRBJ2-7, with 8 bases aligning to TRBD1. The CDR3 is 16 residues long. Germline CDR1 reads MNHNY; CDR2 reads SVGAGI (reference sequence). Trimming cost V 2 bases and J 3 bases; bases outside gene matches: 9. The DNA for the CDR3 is TGTGCCAGCAGTTACCCCCCGACAGGGGCTGGCTACGAGCAGTACTTC. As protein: CASSYPPTGAGYEQYF.

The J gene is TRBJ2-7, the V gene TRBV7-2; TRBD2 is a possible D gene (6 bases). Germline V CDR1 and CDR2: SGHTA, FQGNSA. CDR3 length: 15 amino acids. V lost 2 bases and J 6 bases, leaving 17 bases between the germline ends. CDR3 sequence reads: CASSLSRLEVAEQYF. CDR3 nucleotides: TGTGCCAGCAGCTTATCAAGACTAGAGGTGGCCGAGCAGTACTTC. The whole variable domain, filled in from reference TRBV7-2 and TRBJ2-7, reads GAGVSQSPSNKVTEKGKDVELRCDPISGHTALYWYRQSLGQGLEFLIYFQGNSAPDKSGLPSDRFSAERTGGSVSTLTIQRTQQEDSAVYLCASSLSRLEVAEQYFGPGTRLTVT.

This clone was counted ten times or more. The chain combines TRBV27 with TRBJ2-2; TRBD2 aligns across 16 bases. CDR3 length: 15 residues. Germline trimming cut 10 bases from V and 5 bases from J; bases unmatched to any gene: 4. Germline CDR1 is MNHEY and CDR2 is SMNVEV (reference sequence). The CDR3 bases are TGTGCCACCAAGGGACTAGCGGGAGGGACCGGGGAGCTGTTTTTT. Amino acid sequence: CATKGLAGGTGELFF.

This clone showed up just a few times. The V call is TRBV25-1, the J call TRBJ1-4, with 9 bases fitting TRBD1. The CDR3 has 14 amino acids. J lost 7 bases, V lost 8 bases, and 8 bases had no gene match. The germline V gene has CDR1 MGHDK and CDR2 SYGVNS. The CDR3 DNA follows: TGTGCCAGCGGACCCGGGACAGGGACTGAAAAACTGTTTTTT. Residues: CASGPGTGTEKLFF.

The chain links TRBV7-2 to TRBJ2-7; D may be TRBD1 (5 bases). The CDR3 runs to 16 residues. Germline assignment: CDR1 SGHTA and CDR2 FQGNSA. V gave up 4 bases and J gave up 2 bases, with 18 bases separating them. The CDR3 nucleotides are TGTGCCAGCAGCTCTCGACAGTCCCTAAAAGCCTACGAGCAGTACTTC. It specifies CASSSRQSLKAYEQYF.